This entry lists 13 T cell receptor beta chains sequenced from one sample in a study of molecular identifiers for immune sequencing clone quantification. MiXCR, run by TCRdb on the PCR reads, gives a single entry per CDR3 protein. The table shows about 510,000 distinct CDR3 sequences, with roughly 26% occurring only once. What was sequenced was naive CD8+ T cells from blood, with Jurkat cell RNA spiked in. Regarding subset: FACS-sorted CD8+CD4-CCR7+CD45RA+ naive T cells. Every receptor here comes from a human donor in good health. Some libraries in this study had Jurkat cell RNA spiked in.

The rearrangement links TRBV15 to TRBJ2-7; no clear D gene. The V end was cut by 3 bases, the J end by 5 bases, with 11 bases between. This CDR3 has 13 residues. Germline CDR1 reads LNHNV; CDR2 reads YYDKDF (reference sequence). CDR3 sequence reads: CATSRNRADEQYF. The DNA for the CDR3 is TGTGCCACCAGCAGGAATAGGGCGGACGAGCAGTACTTC.

Comments on this clonotype: Lacking the conserved final phenylalanine or tryptophan, this CDR3 likely reflects a read error. The genes are TRBV29-1 and TRBJ2-7; 7 bases line up with TRBD2. From germline, CDR1 is SQVTM and CDR2 ANQGSEA. J was trimmed by 4 bases and V by 0 bases; bases with no gene match: 3. The CDR3 is 13 residues long. The CDR3 DNA follows: TGCAGCGTTGAAGATCGCGGGGGATACGAGCAGTACCTC. Protein product: CSVEDRGGYEQYL.

On this clonotype: One junction end does not reproduce the germline sequence, and a read error may be involved. The chain is built from TRBV6-6 and TRBJ1-5, with D hard to call. The CDR3 is 17 residues long. CDR1 MNHNY and CDR2 SVGAGI come from the germline V gene (reference sequence). DNA of the CDR3: TGTGCCAGCAGCAGAACATTTTGGGGTTCCAGCAATCGGCCCCAGCATTTT. Encoded protein: CASSRTFWGSSNRPQHF.

V usage is TRBV29-1 and J usage is TRBJ2-5, with D maybe TRBD1 (6 bases). V was cut by 6 bases and J by 6 bases, with 17 bases left in between. This CDR3 has 13 residues. Germline V gene sequence: CDR1 SQVTM, CDR2 ANQGSEA. The chain's CDR3 is CSVEPGHKKTQYF. CDR3 bases: TGCAGCGTGGAACCGGGACATAAAAAGACCCAGTACTTC. The full variable domain, with the rest looked up from reference TRBV29-1 and TRBJ2-5, is SAVISQKPSRDICQRGTSLTIQCQVDSQVTMMFWYRQQPGQSLTLIATANQGSEATYESGFVIDKFPISRPNLTFSTLTVSNMSPEDSSIYLCSVEPGHKKTQYFGPGTRLLVL.

This clonotype was found many times. V gene TRBV10-3 combines with J gene TRBJ2-3; no clear D. The germline CDR1 and CDR2 sequences are ENHRY and SYGVKD. This CDR3 spans 15 amino acids. Trimming took off 0 bases at V and 1 base at J, with 8 bases between the two ends. The CDR3 DNA reads as TGTGCCATCAGTGAGTCTCAGGTCGGCACAGATACGCAGTATTTT. Encoded protein: CAISESQVGTDTQYF.

As for this clonotype: This may stem from a read error, because a much larger clone lies one nucleotide away. The CDR3 protein is CASSPNSGTAYEQHF. The DNA for the CDR3 is TGCGCCAGCAGCCCAAATAGCGGGACCGCCTACGAGCAGCACTTC. The chain joins TRBV4-3 to TRBJ2-7; 8 bases map to TRBD2. Germline V gene sequence: CDR1 LGHNA, CDR2 YSLEER. This CDR3 has 15 amino acids.

This clonotype was picked up many times. The J gene is TRBJ2-4, the V gene TRBV6-5, with D possibly being TRBD1 (6 bases). V dropped 0 bases and J dropped 3 bases, with 9 bases sitting between them. Germline CDR1 MNHEY, CDR2 SVGAGI. The CDR3 spans 15 residues. CDR3 residues: CASSYSGQFKNIQYF. CDR3 in DNA: TGTGCCAGCAGTTACTCAGGACAGTTCAAAAACATTCAGTACTTC.

Turning to this clonotype: A much larger clone differs by one base, so this may be a read error. The rearrangement links TRBV30 to TRBJ2-3, with D tentatively TRBD1 (5 bases). The length of the CDR3 is 13 residues. Germline CDR1 is GTSNPN and CDR2 is SVGIG (reference sequence). The CDR3 here is CAWSVIVTGTQYF. The CDR3 DNA follows: TGTGCCTGGAGTGTTATTGTTACAGGTACGCAGTATTTT.

This sequence joins TRBV28 and TRBJ1-6, with D tentatively TRBD1 (5 bases). The V and J ends lost 4 bases and 5 bases respectively, with 15 bases between them. Germline CDR1 and CDR2: MDHEN and SYDVKM. The CDR3 has 16 residues. CDR3 DNA sequence: TGTGCCAGCAGTTATCCGGGGGGGACGGATAATTCACCCCTCCACTTT. Protein product: CASSYPGGTDNSPLHF.

To note about this clonotype: The junction does not match germline at one end; this may be a read error. V gene TRBV20-1 combines with J gene TRBJ2-5; TRBD1 matches 11 bases. This CDR3 is 12 amino acids long. Looked up from germline, CDR1 is DFQATT and CDR2 is SNEGSKA (reference sequence). The CDR3 spells CSARDLGQGAPF. The CDR3 DNA sequence: TGCAGTGCTAGAGATCTTGGACAGGGGGCCCCCTTC.

Comment on this clonotype: Since a much larger clone is just one base distant, this may be a read error. The chain has TRBV30 and TRBJ2-1, with D unclear. Germline assignment: CDR1 GTSNPN and CDR2 SVGIG (reference sequence). The CDR3 totals 13 residues. The CDR3 here is CAWTEWIYNEQSF. As DNA, the CDR3 is TGTGCCTGGACCGAGTGGATATACAATGAGCAGTCCTTC.

This clonotype was recorded many times. The V and J genes are TRBV29-1 and TRBJ2-5; perhaps TRBD1 as D (6 bases). The length of the CDR3 is 11 residues. Germline lookup yields CDR1 SQVTM and CDR2 ANQGSEA. V was cut by 7 bases and J by 5 bases, with 11 bases left in between. CDR3 sequence reads: CSAQGSETQYF. The CDR3, as DNA: TGCAGCGCACAGGGTTCGGAGACCCAGTACTTC. Variable domain in full (rest from reference TRBV29-1 and TRBJ2-5): SAVISQKPSRDICQRGTSLTIQCQVDSQVTMMFWYRQQPGQSLTLIATANQGSEATYESGFVIDKFPISRPNLTFSTLTVSNMSPEDSSIYLCSAQGSETQYFGPGTRLLVL.

The CDR3 DNA follows: TGCGCCAGCGGTCATAATCCCTACGAGCAGTACTTC. This gives the protein CASGHNPYEQYF. The V call is TRBV10-1, the J call TRBJ2-7; D is ambiguous. CDR3 length equals 12 residues. Per germline, CDR1 WNHNN and CDR2 SYGVQD (reference sequence). V dropped 8 bases and J dropped 2 bases, with 10 bases sitting between them.